Below are 9 T cell receptor beta chains sequenced from a single sample in a study of regulatory T cells in long-lasting Graves disease. Noted time point: persistent/refractory GD, antithyroid drugs over 5 years with positive TRAb. The TCR library was made from RNA that had been extracted from PBMCs in TRIzol. Construction of TCR beta libraries relied on iRepertoire HTBI primers and on Arm-PCR targeting CDR3 regions. TCRdb ran MiXCR on the multiplex PCR reads and lists one entry per CDR3 protein. The repertoire includes a few hundred thousand distinct CDR3 sequences, around 24% of them detected once, and approximately 28% sits in the top ten. Sequencing used peripheral blood mononuclear cells (PBMCs), obtained when the disease was refractory, from a patient treated with antithyroid drugs. These receptors all come from a female donor with Graves disease.

This clonotype was found a few times. The CDR3 here is CASSLDGRTYGYTF. The CDR3 coding sequence is TGTGCCAGCAGCTTAGATGGCAGGACCTATGGCTACACCTTC. This chain uses TRBV11-2 with TRBJ1-2; D is unresolved. This CDR3 region has 14 residues. Per the germline V gene, CDR1 is SGHAT and CDR2 is FQNNGV. V shed 0 bases and J shed 4 bases, with 9 bases lying between them. Filled out from reference TRBV11-2 and TRBJ1-2, the complete variable domain reads EAGVAQSPRYKIIEKRQSVAFWCNPISGHATLYWYQQILGQGPKLLIQFQNNGVVDDSQLPKDRFSAERLKGVDSTLKIQPAKLEDSAVYLCASSLDGRTYGYTFGSGTRLTVV.

This clonotype came up many times. V and J are TRBV20-1 and TRBJ2-1, with 10 nucleotides matching TRBD2. V shed 3 bases, J shed 4 bases, and the junction held 3 bases outside the gene matches. The CDR3 has 14 residues. In germline, CDR1 is DFQATT, CDR2 SNEGSKA (reference sequence). Here the CDR3 DNA reads TGCAGTGCTAGCTCGGGACTAGCGTACAATGAGCAGTTCTTC. Protein sequence: CSASSGLAYNEQFF.

The rearrangement joins TRBV7-2 to TRBJ1-1, with a possible D match to TRBD1 (6 bases). The CDR3 is 15 amino acids. V lost 5 bases, J lost 1 base, and 14 bases lay in between. Germline V CDR1 and CDR2: SGHTA, FQGNSA. This CDR3 is CASSTGSLSNTEAFF. The CDR3, as DNA: TGTGCCAGCAGCACAGGGAGCCTATCGAACACTGAAGCTTTCTTT.

Many counts were recorded for this clonotype. This chain connects TRBV3-1 to TRBJ1-2; D is possibly TRBD1 (5 bases). Germline CDR1 reads LGHDT; CDR2 reads YNNKEL (reference sequence). Trimming stripped 3 bases from V and 7 bases from J, with 15 bases between. This CDR3 has 14 residues. In DNA form, the CDR3 reads TGTGCCAGCAGCCAGCGGGACGGAGCTAGTGGCTACACCTTC. Translation gives CASSQRDGASGYTF.

Only a few counts were recorded for this clonotype. The chain links TRBV28 to TRBJ1-2; 8 positions agree with TRBD1. Trimming at V came to 6 bases and at J to 8 bases, leaving 11 bases not matched to a gene. The CDR3 is 14 residues long. The germline gives CDR1 MDHEN, CDR2 SYDVKM. The CDR3 DNA reads as TGTGCCAGCAGCCTTGGGACAGGAGCGCGGGGCTACACCTTC. Amino acids: CASSLGTGARGYTF.

This clonotype was counted only a few times. The rearrangement links TRBV7-9 to TRBJ2-7; D is perhaps TRBD1 (6 bases). CDR1 is SEHNR, CDR2 FQNEAQ, per germline (reference sequence). The CDR3 totals 17 residues. The germline V and J ends were trimmed by 1 base and 2 bases, with 18 bases remaining between them. The CDR3 DNA is TGTGCCAGCAGCTTAGTTTTAAGGACAGCCCGAACCTACGAGCAGTACTTC. This translates into CASSLVLRTARTYEQYF.

The DNA of the CDR3 is TGTGCCAGCAGTATACTCGGGACAGGGGGTGCGAACACCGGGGAGCTGTTTTTT. Its protein is CASSILGTGGANTGELFF. The rearrangement joins TRBV28 to TRBJ2-2, with TRBD1 matching over 11 bases. Trimming at V came to 5 bases and at J to 0 bases, leaving 8 bases not matched to a gene. The V gene's germline CDR1 is MDHEN and CDR2 SYDVKM. The CDR3 runs 18 residues. Together with reference TRBV28 and TRBJ2-2, the CDR3 gives the full variable domain: DVKVTQSSRYLVKRTGEKVFLECVQDMDHENMFWYRQDPGLGLRLIYFSYDVKMKEKGDIPEGYSVSREKKERFSLILESASTNQTSMYLCASSILGTGGANTGELFFGEGSRLTVL.

This clonotype occurred many times. This chain uses TRBV28 with TRBJ2-7; 8 positions match TRBD2. The V gene's germline CDR1 is MDHEN and CDR2 SYDVKM. The CDR3 has 14 amino acids. V gave up 7 bases and J gave up 5 bases; unmatched junction bases: 10. The CDR3 DNA follows: TGTGCCAGCACTTCAGCGGGAGCCATTCACGAGCAGTACTTC. This codes for CASTSAGAIHEQYF.

The chain uses TRBV28 and TRBJ1-5; D uncertain. Germline CDR1 reads MDHEN; CDR2 reads SYDVKM. The CDR3 is 14 residues long. V was pared by 4 bases and J by 6 bases, with 13 bases between. Written as DNA, the CDR3 is TGTGCCAGCAGTTCGCAGGTTGAGAGTCAGCCCCAGCATTTT. Protein sequence: CASSSQVESQPQHF.